One sample yielded the 27 T cell receptor beta chains listed below, sequenced in a study of blood T cell repertoires in COVID-19. The table came from immunoSEQ multiplex PCR; TCRdb's copy has only in-frame clones and leaves some out. The repertoire consists of 45,000 to 70,000 clones, with 89% occurring once and the leading ten covering roughly an eighth. The sequencing input was peripheral blood. These receptors were taken from a woman aged 55-69 years with active COVID-19.

CDR3 residues: CASSLEGAEQETQYF. DNA for the CDR3: TGCGCCAGCAGCTTGGAAGGAGCGGAACAAGAGACCCAGTACTTC. The chain carries TRBV5-1 and TRBJ2-5; D is possibly TRBD2 (5 bases). V shed 0 bases and J shed 2 bases, with 11 bases lying between them. The CDR3 sequence is 15 residues long. Germline V lookup: CDR1 SGHRS, CDR2 YFSETQ. Full variable domain (missing parts from reference TRBV5-1 and TRBJ2-5): KAGVTQTPRYLIKTRGQQVTLSCSPISGHRSVSWYQQTPGQGLQFLFEYFSETQRNKGNFPGRFSGRQFSNSRSEMNVSTLELGDSALYLCASSLEGAEQETQYFGPGTRLLVL.

This chain connects TRBV18 to TRBJ1-4; 8 bases match TRBD1. Germline V gives CDR1 KGHSH, CDR2 LQKENI. V dropped 6 bases and J dropped 5; count of bases not matched to a gene: 5. There are 14 residues in the CDR3. The CDR3 spells CASSPGQANEKLFF. The CDR3 DNA sequence: TGTGCCAGCTCTCCGGGACAGGCGAATGAAAAACTGTTTTTT. Complete variable domain (other parts from reference TRBV18 and TRBJ1-4): NAGVMQNPRHLVRRRGQEARLRCSPMKGHSHVYWYRQLPEEGLKFMVYLQKENIIDESGMPKERFSAEFPKEGPSILRIQQVVRGDSAAYFCASSPGQANEKLFFGSGTQLSVL.

The chain is built from TRBV27 and TRBJ1-1, with D maybe TRBD1 (6 bases). The CDR3 sequence is 14 residues long. Per germline, CDR1 MNHEY and CDR2 SMNVEV (reference sequence). With 4 bases removed from V and 5 bases from J, the gap between germline ends came to 14 bases. CDR3 bases: TGTGCCAGCAGTTCTGGGGGCTTGGGGACTGAAGCTTTCTTT. Translating it yields CASSSGGLGTEAFF.

This rearrangement joins TRBV12-3 or TRBV12-4 to TRBJ1-1; D not resolved. V shed 3 bases and J shed 1 base, with 6 bases lying between them. The CDR3 loop spans 13 amino acids. The CDR3 sequence is CASSFRGNTEAFF. CDR3 nucleotides: TGTGCCAGCAGTTTCCGAGGGAACACTGAAGCTTTCTTT.

This chain links TRBV6-1 with TRBJ1-2, with D unresolved. Germline lookup yields CDR1 MNHNS and CDR2 SASEGT. V was cut by 0 bases and J by 5 bases, with 10 bases left in between. The CDR3 sequence is 14 residues long. The CDR3 protein is CASSEATGRYGYTF. Here the CDR3 DNA reads TGTGCCAGCAGTGAAGCGACGGGGAGGTATGGCTACACCTTC.

The genes are TRBV10-2 and TRBJ1-3; weak D call: TRBD1 (5 bases). Trimming shortened V by 3 bases and J by 4 bases, and 16 bases separated the two germline ends. Per the germline V gene, CDR1 is WSHSY and CDR2 is SAAADI. This CDR3 is 16 amino acids long. This CDR3 is CASSDRLGGYGNTIYF. CDR3 DNA: TGCGCCAGCAGTGACCGCCTCGGGGGGTACGGAAACACCATATATTTT.

The V gene is TRBV7-9, the J gene TRBJ1-2; TRBD1 matches 7 bases. The CDR3 sequence is 14 residues long. Germline V gives CDR1 SEHNR, CDR2 FQNEAQ (reference sequence). V shed 4 bases and J 0 bases; nucleotides not matched to a gene: 2. The CDR3 DNA reads TGTGCCAGCAGCTCTCAGGGGGCTAACTATGGCTACACCTTC. Amino acid sequence: CASSSQGANYGYTF.

This chain connects TRBV19 to TRBJ2-2, with a possible D match to TRBD1 (6 bases). CDR3 size: 14 residues. Between the trimmed V and J ends, which lost 9 bases and 3 bases, there was a span of 14 bases. The germline gives CDR1 LNHDA, CDR2 SQIVND (reference sequence). The CDR3 here is CASRGQTYTGELFF. The CDR3 nucleotides are TGTGCCAGCCGAGGACAGACCTACACCGGGGAGCTGTTTTTT.

The rearrangement joins TRBV7-9 to TRBJ1-5; D perhaps matches TRBD1 (5 bases). Deletions cut 3 bases from V and 2 bases from J, with 14 bases between. CDR3 length equals 16 residues. The germline gives CDR1 SEHNR, CDR2 FQNEAQ (reference sequence). Here the CDR3 DNA reads TGTGCCAGCAGCTTGTCCGCACCGGGGGGCAATCAGCCCCAGCATTTT. It specifies CASSLSAPGGNQPQHF.

CDR3 region: CASSLLGGDSNQPQHF. CDR3 in DNA: TGTGCCAGCAGCCTTCTAGGGGGGGATAGCAATCAGCCCCAGCATTTT. V is TRBV5-6 and J is TRBJ1-5, with TRBD1 as a possible D gene (6 bases). Germline V lookup: CDR1 SGHDT, CDR2 YYEEEE. The CDR3 extends over 16 amino acids. V was trimmed by 4 bases and J by 0 bases, leaving 14 bases between them.

The chain carries TRBV19 and TRBJ1-5; the match to TRBD1 covers 7 bases. In germline, CDR1 is LNHDA, CDR2 SQIVND (reference sequence). The V segment lost 6 bases and the J segment 4 bases; nucleotides outside the gene matches: 3. The CDR3 length is 13 residues. CDR3 DNA sequence: TGTGCCAGTAGAGACAGGGAGAATCAGCCCCAGCATTTT. This codes for CASRDRENQPQHF.

The chain employs TRBV19 and TRBJ2-7; D is perhaps TRBD1 (5 bases). CDR1 is LNHDA and CDR2 is SQIVND in the germline V gene (reference sequence). V was clipped by 7 bases and J by 1 base, with 14 bases between them. This CDR3 region has 14 residues. CDR3 sequence (DNA): TGTGCCAGTATGGGCGGACACCTATCCTACGAGCAGTACTTC. Protein product: CASMGGHLSYEQYF. The full variable domain, in which reference TRBV19 and TRBJ2-7 provide the parts outside the CDR3, is DGGITQSPKYLFRKEGQNVTLSCEQNLNHDAMYWYRQDPGQGLRLIYYSQIVNDFQKGDIAEGYSVSREKKESFPLTVTSAQKNPTAFYLCASMGGHLSYEQYFGPGTRLTVT.

This clone was found once. V gene TRBV5-6 combines with J gene TRBJ2-5; 8 bases are a match to TRBD1. Germline loops: CDR1 SGHDT, CDR2 YYEEEE. This CDR3 contains 15 residues. Losses at the gene ends were 4 bases for V and 2 bases for J; bases not matched to a gene: 7. CDR3 nucleotides: TGTGCCAGCAGCCAAGGGACAGGCTTTCAAGAGACCCAGTACTTC. Residues: CASSQGTGFQETQYF. The full variable domain, rest sourced from reference TRBV5-6 and TRBJ2-5, is DAGVTQSPTHLIKTRGQQVTLRCSPKSGHDTVSWYQQALGQGPQFIFQYYEEEERQRGNFPDRFSGHQFPNYSSELNVNALLLGDSALYLCASSQGTGFQETQYFGPGTRLLVL.

This chain joins TRBV19 and TRBJ2-2; 10 bases match TRBD1. Per germline, CDR1 LNHDA and CDR2 SQIVND (reference sequence). Germline trimming cut 8 bases from V and 5 bases from J; bases unmatched to any gene: 14. This CDR3 has 17 residues. Written as DNA, the CDR3 is TGTGCCAGTCACCCCCCCCACGGACAGGGGGTAACCGGGGAGCTGTTTTTT. It codes for CASHPPHGQGVTGELFF. Variable domain in full (rest from reference TRBV19 and TRBJ2-2): DGGITQSPKYLFRKEGQNVTLSCEQNLNHDAMYWYRQDPGQGLRLIYYSQIVNDFQKGDIAEGYSVSREKKESFPLTVTSAQKNPTAFYLCASHPPHGQGVTGELFFGEGSRLTVL.

The chain carries TRBV7-9 and TRBJ1-5; 7 positions agree with TRBD1. The CDR3 consists of 16 residues. Germline lookup yields CDR1 SEHNR and CDR2 FQNEAQ (reference sequence). After removal of 7 bases from V and 1 base from J, the junction contained 10 bases not matched to a gene. The CDR3 nucleotides are TGTGCCAGCACCACGGGGGCAGGGGGAAGCAATCAGCCCCAGCATTTT. It specifies CASTTGAGGSNQPQHF.

The CDR3 sequence is CASSLQPGVTEAFF. CDR3 sequence (DNA): TGTGCCAGCAGTTTACAGCCCGGGGTCACTGAAGCTTTCTTT. The chain carries TRBV27 and TRBJ1-1, with no clear D. Germline CDR1 is MNHEY and CDR2 is SMNVEV (reference sequence). The CDR3 runs to 14 residues. V lost 2 bases to trimming and J lost 4 bases, with 11 bases between them.

The CDR3 protein is CASRGGASSYNSPLHF. For the CDR3, the DNA is TGCGCCAGCAGGGGGGGGGCCAGCTCCTATAATTCACCCCTCCACTTT. The rearrangement uses TRBV5-1 and TRBJ1-6; tentatively, D is TRBD1 (6 bases). This CDR3 comprises 16 residues. CDR1 and CDR2 (germline): SGHRS, YFSETQ. V was clipped by 5 bases and J by 0 bases, with 12 bases between them.

This clone was seen more than once but under ten times. The chain has TRBV5-4 and TRBJ2-5; 8 nucleotides match TRBD1. Germline loops: CDR1 SGHNT, CDR2 YYREEE (reference sequence). The CDR3 runs 15 residues. V shed 0 bases, J shed 5 bases, and the junction held 6 bases outside the gene matches. The CDR3 nucleotides are TGTGCCAGCAGCTTGGAGGGACAGGCAAGGGAGACCCAGTACTTC. Amino acids: CASSLEGQARETQYF. The full variable domain, in which reference TRBV5-4 and TRBJ2-5 provide the parts outside the CDR3, is ETGVTQSPTHLIKTRGQQVTLRCSSQSGHNTVSWYQQALGQGPQFIFQYYREEENGRGNFPPRFSGLQFPNYSSELNVNALELDDSALYLCASSLEGQARETQYFGPGTRLLVL.

The chain joins TRBV7-2 to TRBJ2-3; 7 nucleotides align to TRBD2. The CDR3 has 12 residues. Germline CDR1 is SGHTA and CDR2 is FQGNSA. V dropped 2 bases and J dropped 14; count of bases not matched to a gene: 7. CDR3 residues: CASSLTAGPLYF. CDR3 nucleotides: TGTGCCAGCAGCTTAACAGCGGGGCCCTTGTATTTT.

This chain connects TRBV4-1 to TRBJ2-5; possible D gene TRBD1, 5 bases. Trimming cost V 2 bases and J 5 bases, with 6 bases left between them. The germline gives CDR1 MGHRA, CDR2 YSYEKL. The length of the CDR3 is 12 residues. This CDR3 is CASSQKGETQYF. CDR3 DNA: TGCGCCAGCAGCCAAAAGGGGGAGACCCAGTACTTC.

As regards this clone: The conserved phenylalanine or tryptophan is not found at the CDR3 terminus, so this likely reflects a read error. The DNA is omitted, as the CDR3 cannot be located on it reliably, and the CDR3 follows TCRdb's listing. The chain links TRBV2 to TRBJ2-7; the table's D call of TRBD1 was not tested on the DNA. Germline V CDR1 and CDR2: SNHLY, FYNNEI. The CDR3 length is 13 residues, termini included. This CDR3 reads CASREGKGDNPQI.

The chain employs TRBV19 and TRBJ2-2; perhaps TRBD1 as D (6 bases). Germline CDR1 reads LNHDA; CDR2 reads SQIVND (reference sequence). V was cut by 6 bases and J by 7 bases, with 12 bases left in between. The CDR3 sequence is 13 residues long. The CDR3 DNA is TGTGCCAGTAGGTGGACAGTCTTCGGGGAGCTGTTTTTT. It yields the protein CASRWTVFGELFF. Filled out from reference TRBV19 and TRBJ2-2, the complete variable domain reads DGGITQSPKYLFRKEGQNVTLSCEQNLNHDAMYWYRQDPGQGLRLIYYSQIVNDFQKGDIAEGYSVSREKKESFPLTVTSAQKNPTAFYLCASRWTVFGELFFGEGSRLTVL.

The chain combines TRBV6-5 with TRBJ1-6, with a tentative D call TRBD1 (5 bases). The CDR3 is made up of 14 amino acids. Germline V gives CDR1 MNHEY, CDR2 SVGAGI. Deletions cut 6 bases from V and 9 bases from J, with 15 bases between. The CDR3 loop is CASSGGLRVSPLHF. DNA for the CDR3: TGTGCCAGCAGCGGGGGTCTGAGGGTTTCACCCCTCCACTTT.

The rearrangement joins TRBV27 to TRBJ2-7, with TRBD1 matching over 8 bases. CDR1 is MNHEY and CDR2 is SMNVEV in the germline V gene (reference sequence). There are 12 residues in the CDR3. CDR3: CAVGQAIYEQYF. The CDR3 DNA follows: TGTGCGGTGGGACAGGCAATCTACGAGCAGTACTTC.

The chain has TRBV27 and TRBJ1-5, with 7 bases fitting TRBD1. The V gene's germline CDR1 is MNHEY and CDR2 SMNVEV (reference sequence). CDR3 length equals 15 residues. V shed 7 bases, J shed 4 bases, and the junction held 10 bases outside the gene matches. CDR3 amino acids: CASKNTGVGNQPQHF. The CDR3 region has the DNA TGTGCCAGCAAAAACACAGGGGTAGGGAATCAGCCCCAGCATTTT.

The rearrangement uses TRBV18 and TRBJ2-1; D not resolved. Trimming left V 1 base short and J 7 bases short, with 5 bases between. Looked up from germline, CDR1 is KGHSH and CDR2 is LQKENI. This CDR3 contains 12 residues. The CDR3, as DNA: TGTGCCAGCTCACCACAAGAGAATGAGCAGTTCTTC. Translation: CASSPQENEQFF. The complete variable domain, with remaining parts taken from reference TRBV18 and TRBJ2-1, reads NAGVMQNPRHLVRRRGQEARLRCSPMKGHSHVYWYRQLPEEGLKFMVYLQKENIIDESGMPKERFSAEFPKEGPSILRIQQVVRGDSAAYFCASSPQENEQFFGPGTRLTVL.

V is TRBV27 and J is TRBJ2-3; D is unclear. V was pared by 6 bases and J by 1 base, with 11 bases between. The CDR3 has 14 amino acids. Germline V CDR1 and CDR2: MNHEY, SMNVEV (reference sequence). The CDR3 sequence is CASSSGVGTDTQYF. As DNA, the CDR3 is TGTGCCAGCAGCAGTGGAGTTGGCACAGATACGCAGTATTTT.